The 28 T cell receptor beta chains listed next were all sequenced from one sample in a study of T cell responses to AZD1222 COVID-19 vaccine. Generated by immunoSEQ multiplex PCR, the TCRdb table keeps only in-frame clones and is missing some. The repertoire includes 130,000 or so clones, roughly 90% of them detected once, and about 3% sits in the top ten. Sample: peripheral blood, taken on day 0 of AZD1222 vaccination. The receptors originated from an adult in good health.

The V gene is TRBV6-5, the J gene TRBJ1-4; tentatively, D is TRBD1 (6 bases). The germline CDR1 and CDR2 sequences are MNHEY and SVGAGI. This CDR3 spans 13 amino acids. Deletions cut 8 bases from V and 7 bases from J, with 14 bases between. This CDR3 reads CASGGLYFEKLFF. The CDR3 region has the DNA TGTGCCAGCGGGGGCTTATACTTTGAAAAACTGTTTTTT.

The chain uses TRBV5-4 and TRBJ1-2; no clear D. Germline-derived CDR1 and CDR2 are SGHNT and YYREEE (reference sequence). The CDR3 is 14 residues long. V gave up 0 bases and J gave up 1 base, with 7 bases separating them. CDR3 DNA sequence: TGTGCCAGCAGCTTGGTGGAGAGTAACTATGGCTACACCTTC. It yields the protein CASSLVESNYGYTF.

The rearrangement joins TRBV7-2 to TRBJ2-2; D may match TRBD1 or TRBD2 (5 bases each). Trimming cost V 1 base and J 2 bases, with 8 bases left between them. The germline V gene has CDR1 SGHTA and CDR2 FQGNSA. This CDR3 comprises 15 residues. For the CDR3, the DNA is TGTGCCAGCAGCTTAGACAGGACTAACACCGGGGAGCTGTTTTTT. Its translation is CASSLDRTNTGELFF. The variable domain in full, completed from reference TRBV7-2 and TRBJ2-2, reads GAGVSQSPSNKVTEKGKDVELRCDPISGHTALYWYRQSLGQGLEFLIYFQGNSAPDKSGLPSDRFSAERTGGSVSTLTIQRTQQEDSAVYLCASSLDRTNTGELFFGEGSRLTVL.

This chain joins TRBV5-4 and TRBJ2-3; D unresolved. CDR3 length: 14 residues. From germline, CDR1 is SGHNT and CDR2 YYREEE (reference sequence). V was cut by 2 bases and J by 2 bases, with 9 bases left in between. The CDR3 is CASSFSTATDTQYF. CDR3 coding DNA: TGTGCCAGCAGCTTTAGCACAGCCACAGATACGCAGTATTTT.

V and J are TRBV5-1 and TRBJ1-1; D possibly corresponds to TRBD1 (6 bases). CDR3 length: 15 amino acids. The germline V and J ends were trimmed by 2 bases and 1 base, with 12 bases remaining between them. CDR1 is SGHRS, CDR2 YFSETQ, per germline. The CDR3 loop reads CASSFNPTGNTEAFF. For the CDR3, the DNA is TGCGCCAGCAGCTTCAACCCGACAGGGAACACTGAAGCTTTCTTT.

The chain has TRBV5-1 and TRBJ2-3, with 13 nucleotides matching TRBD2. Germline V gives CDR1 SGHRS, CDR2 YFSETQ. The CDR3 loop spans 18 amino acids. V lost 0 bases to trimming and J lost 0 bases; unmatched junction nucleotides: 4. In DNA form, the CDR3 reads TGCGCCAGCAGCTTGGGTACTAGCGGGAGGGCCAGCACAGATACGCAGTATTTT. It codes for CASSLGTSGRASTDTQYF.

The chain employs TRBV20-1 and TRBJ1-6, with 8 bases that match TRBD1. Germline V gene lookup returns CDR1 DFQATT and CDR2 SNEGSKA (reference sequence). The CDR3 consists of 17 residues. The J segment lost 7 bases and the V segment lost 3 bases, leaving 14 bases of the junction unmatched. CDR3 residues: CSASTGQGPLGNSPLHF. DNA for the CDR3: TGCAGTGCTAGTACCGGACAGGGTCCTTTGGGGAATTCACCCCTCCACTTT.

The CDR3 region is CASKTTGNYGYTF. As DNA, the CDR3 is TGTGCCAGCAAAACCACAGGGAACTATGGCTACACCTTC. The V gene is TRBV28, the J gene TRBJ1-2; possible D gene TRBD1, 6 bases. Looked up from germline, CDR1 is MDHEN and CDR2 is SYDVKM. The CDR3 runs to 13 residues. V was clipped by 7 bases and J by 2 bases, with 11 bases between them.

This clone was seen only a few times. This chain connects TRBV3-1 (or the pseudogene TRBV3-2) to TRBJ2-1; D uncertain. The V gene's germline CDR1 is LGHDT and CDR2 YNNKEL (reference sequence). The CDR3 covers 14 residues. The germline V and J ends were trimmed by 0 bases and 4 bases, with 7 bases remaining between them. The CDR3 region is CASSQDWAYNEQFF. The CDR3 nucleotides are TGTGCCAGCAGCCAAGATTGGGCTTACAATGAGCAGTTCTTC.

The rearrangement links TRBV28 to TRBJ2-3; the D is unclear. Germline V lookup: CDR1 MDHEN, CDR2 SYDVKM. Trimming pared 7 bases from V and 2 bases from J, leaving 10 bases between. The CDR3 extends over 13 amino acids. This CDR3 reads CASKGRFTDTQYF. The CDR3 DNA reads as TGTGCCAGCAAGGGTAGATTCACAGATACGCAGTATTTT.

The chain is built from TRBV18 and TRBJ2-7; D gene unclear. From germline, CDR1 is KGHSH and CDR2 LQKENI. The CDR3 totals 13 residues. The V end lost 8 bases, the J end lost 0 bases, and 11 bases lay between the germline ends. The CDR3 coding sequence is TGTGCCAGCACAACCCCGAGCTCCTACGAGCAGTACTTC. This sequence encodes CASTTPSSYEQYF.

The chain links TRBV19 to TRBJ2-1; D is uncertain. Germline lookup yields CDR1 LNHDA and CDR2 SQIVND (reference sequence). V was clipped by 2 bases and J by 0 bases, with 17 bases between them. CDR3 length equals 18 residues. The CDR3 loop reads CASSIKGLGSTSYNEQFF. For the CDR3, the DNA is TGTGCCAGTAGTATAAAGGGCTTAGGGTCCACCTCCTACAATGAGCAGTTCTTC.

This sequence joins TRBV9 and TRBJ2-7; TRBD1 matches at 7 bases. V gave up 3 bases and J gave up 0 bases; unmatched junction bases: 6. This CDR3 comprises 15 residues. Germline CDR1 reads SGDLS; CDR2 reads YYNGEE. The chain's CDR3 is CASSGTGTASYEQYF. CDR3 nucleotide sequence: TGTGCCAGCAGCGGCACCGGGACAGCCTCCTACGAGCAGTACTTC. Looking up the rest from reference TRBV9 and TRBJ2-7 gives the full variable domain: DSGVTQTPKHLITATGQRVTLRCSPRSGDLSVYWYQQSLDQGLQFLIQYYNGEERAKGNILERFSAQQFPDLHSELNLSSLELGDSALYFCASSGTGTASYEQYFGPGTRLTVT.

This chain links TRBV4-1 with TRBJ2-7, with 8 bases fitting TRBD1. CDR1 is MGHRA and CDR2 is YSYEKL in the germline V gene. J was trimmed by 7 bases and V by 2 bases; bases with no gene match: 4. The CDR3 runs 13 residues. The CDR3 DNA reads TGCGCCAGCAGCCAACAGGGGGCGGATGAGCAGTACTTC. Translated, it gives CASSQQGADEQYF.

This chain links TRBV4-3 with TRBJ2-5; D could derive from TRBD1 or TRBD2 (5 bases each). In germline, CDR1 is LGHNA, CDR2 YSLEER. This CDR3 spans 16 amino acids. The V gene lost 1 base and the J gene lost 1 base, with 13 bases spanning the gap. CDR3 loop: CASSQGWDGGQETQYF. The CDR3 region has the DNA TGCGCCAGCAGCCAAGGCTGGGATGGGGGCCAAGAGACCCAGTACTTC.

This chain connects TRBV18 to TRBJ1-3, with D tentatively TRBD1 (6 bases). This CDR3 has 15 residues. Germline CDR1 reads KGHSH; CDR2 reads LQKENI. The V and J ends lost 3 bases and 0 bases respectively, with 9 bases between them. CDR3 sequence: CASSPGTHSGNTIYF. As DNA, the CDR3 is TGTGCCAGCTCACCCGGGACACACTCTGGAAACACCATATATTTT.

The CDR3 nucleotides are TGTGCCAGCAGCTTGAATAGGGACGAGCAGTACTTC. It translates to CASSLNRDEQYF. The genes are TRBV5-8 and TRBJ2-7; D not resolved. Germline V gene lookup returns CDR1 SGHTS and CDR2 YDEGEE. The V gene lost 1 base and the J gene lost 5 bases, with 7 bases spanning the gap. The CDR3 consists of 12 residues.

This clone was detected only a few times. The V gene is TRBV28, the J gene TRBJ2-7, with D possibly TRBD2 on 6 matching bases. Germline-derived CDR1 and CDR2 are MDHEN and SYDVKM. V was cut by 7 bases and J by 3 bases, with 13 bases left in between. The CDR3 consists of 13 residues. Here the CDR3 reads CASKRRVNYEQYF. CDR3 nucleotides: TGTGCCAGCAAAAGGAGGGTTAACTACGAGCAGTACTTC.

In nucleotides, the CDR3 is TGCGCCAGCAGCGGGGGGTACAGGAACACAGATACGCAGTATTTT. Residues: CASSGGYRNTDTQYF. The V and J genes are TRBV5-1 and TRBJ2-3; D is possibly TRBD2 (6 bases). Germline lookup yields CDR1 SGHRS and CDR2 YFSETQ. The CDR3 runs to 15 residues. The germline V and J ends were trimmed by 4 bases and 2 bases, with 14 bases remaining between them.

This sequence joins TRBV24-1 and TRBJ2-7; 8 bases are a match to TRBD1. J was trimmed by 4 bases and V by 4 bases; bases with no gene match: 2. The V gene's germline CDR1 is KGHDR and CDR2 SFDVKD. The CDR3 sequence is 13 residues long. In nucleotides, the CDR3 is TGTGCCACCAGTGACTGGACAGGGTACGAGCAGTACTTC. Residues: CATSDWTGYEQYF.

The rearrangement uses TRBV4-3 and TRBJ2-1; D gene unclear. The CDR3 sequence is 16 residues long. V was pared by 2 bases and J by 0 bases, with 11 bases between. Per the germline V gene, CDR1 is LGHNA and CDR2 is YSLEER. The CDR3 coding sequence is TGCGCCAGCAGCCAATGGCAAGAGAGCTCCTACAATGAGCAGTTCTTC. It is translated as CASSQWQESSYNEQFF.

The rearrangement joins TRBV6-9 to TRBJ2-5, with no clear D. The CDR3 is 14 residues long. Germline values: CDR1 MNHGY, CDR2 SVAAGI. Deletions cut 3 bases from V and 2 bases from J, with 10 bases between. The CDR3 sequence: CASSYNGPQETQYF. In nucleotides, the CDR3 is TGTGCCAGCAGTTACAACGGGCCTCAAGAGACCCAGTACTTC.

The chain is built from TRBV4-2 and TRBJ1-2, with TRBD1 matching over 8 bases. The CDR3 runs 17 residues. The J segment lost 4 bases and the V segment lost 0 bases, leaving 10 bases of the junction unmatched. Germline CDR1 LGHNA, CDR2 YNFKEQ. The CDR3 DNA sequence: TGTGCCAGCAGCCAAGATCTCAGGGGGCAGGGGGCCTATGGCTACACCTTC. Residues: CASSQDLRGQGAYGYTF.

This clone was recorded once. The chain employs TRBV28 and TRBJ1-4, with D tentatively TRBD1 (5 bases). Germline V gene data show CDR1 as MDHEN and CDR2 as SYDVKM. The length of the CDR3 is 14 residues. V shed 3 bases and J shed 9 bases, with 14 bases lying between them. The CDR3 nucleotides are TGTGCCAGCAGTTTGGGGGGGGGATTGAAAAAACTGTTTTTT. Its protein product is CASSLGGGLKKLFF.

This chain uses TRBV19 with TRBJ2-1, with TRBD2 as a possible D gene (6 bases). The V gene lost 7 bases and the J gene lost 3 bases, with 16 bases spanning the gap. CDR1 LNHDA and CDR2 SQIVND come from the germline V gene (reference sequence). The CDR3 is 15 amino acids. The DNA for the CDR3 is TGTGCCAGTAAGACGGGAGCCTACTTCTACAATGAGCAGTTCTTC. Translated: CASKTGAYFYNEQFF.

The rearrangement joins TRBV29-1 to TRBJ2-1; TRBD1 is a possible D gene (6 bases). V shed 1 base and J shed 5 bases, with 21 bases lying between them. The germline gives CDR1 SQVTM, CDR2 ANQGSEA. This CDR3 is built from 17 residues. The CDR3 DNA reads as TGCAGCGTTGAAGTTCAGGGGTCCCGAGGGGTCGACAATGAGCAGTTCTTC. Translating gives CSVEVQGSRGVDNEQFF.

As concerns this clone: The same CDR3 arises from other DNA sequences in this sample as well. The V call is TRBV4-2, the J call TRBJ1-6; maybe TRBD1 (6 bases). V was clipped by 1 base and J by 5 bases, with 12 bases between them. The length of the CDR3 is 16 residues. Germline V CDR1 and CDR2: LGHNA, YNFKEQ. CDR3 in DNA: TGTGCCAGCAGCCAAGGACAGGTGATTGATAATTCACCCCTCCACTTT. Its translation is CASSQGQVIDNSPLHF.

This clone was observed a handful of times. V and J are TRBV3-1 (or the pseudogene TRBV3-2) and TRBJ1-1; D is undetermined. Deletions cut 0 bases from V and 4 bases from J, with 6 bases between. The CDR3 sequence is 13 residues long. The germline V gene encodes CDR1 LGHDT and CDR2 YNNKEL (reference sequence). DNA of the CDR3: TGTGCCAGCAGCCAAGATCTTTCCACTGAAGCTTTCTTT. It translates to CASSQDLSTEAFF.